This T cell receptor (beta chain) was observed in a study of shared clonotypes between healthy human individuals. The CDR3 length is 13 residues. V lost 3 bases, J lost 0 bases, and 7 bases lay in between. The germline CDR1 and CDR2 sequences are SGDLS and YYNGEE. Profiled with immunoSEQ multiplex PCR; TCRdb holds only in-frame clones, not every one. The profile shows 950,000 to 1,300,000 clones, 65% to 75% of them singletons. This clonotype was obtained from a man aged 18 to 29 in good health. Material: memory CD4+ T cells sorted from blood. Described subset: CD45RA-negative fraction. The chain employs TRBV9 and TRBJ2-7; no clear D. CDR3 nucleotides: TGTGCCAGCAGCGGACCCGCCTCCTACGAGCAGTACTTC. As protein: CASSGPASYEQYF.